This T cell receptor (beta chain) is drawn from a study of human T cells and chemical hapten exposure. At the level of the study: The study patch tested 0.01% DPC on the upper back and read results at 6 days. General study results and limits: PT1 expanded TCR numbers rose with patch test score. With DPC sensitization, TCRs exceeding 1 in 1000 frequency showed no change. It was expanded TCRs that formed significantly more large CDR3 similarity clusters than controls did.

This clonotype was seen once. Its antigen is not identified. As to time point: patch test 3, about 24 weeks after DPC sensitization. The treatment: therapeutic diphenylcyclopropenone sensitization with weekly scalp DPC. A single record per CDR3 protein comes from TCRdb applying MiXCR to the RACE reads. This table has approximately 88,000 distinct CDR3 sequences, about an eighth appearing once. CDR3 length: 12 amino acids. Germline CDR1 is SNHLY and CDR2 is FYNNEI. Between the trimmed V and J ends, which lost 3 bases and 4 bases, there was a span of 4 bases. This sequence originates from a woman in her forties or fifties with alopecia areata. Some clones in this sample may be carry-over from other donors' samples. The chain couples TRBV2 to TRBJ1-5; D not certain. The sample here was whole blood, taken in connection with sensitization to the hapten diphenylcyclopropenone (DPC). The CDR3 DNA is TGTGCCAGCAGTGATAGGAATCAGCCCCAGCATTTT. Amino acids: CASSDRNQPQHF.